Below are 28 T cell receptor beta chains sequenced from a single sample in a study of regulatory T cells in long-lasting Graves disease. Through Arm-PCR of CDR3 regions and iRepertoire HTBI primers, TCR beta libraries were built. TCRdb itself ran the multiplex PCR reads through MiXCR, one entry per CDR3 protein. This repertoire shows roughly 360,000 distinct CDR3 sequences, around 11% found once; its top ten account for approximately 20%. Time point given: newly diagnosed GD, antithyroid drugs for less than 3 months. The authors made the TCR library using RNA they extracted from PBMCs. These sequences were also reported in another study, on T cells in Graves' hyperthyroidism and ophthalmopathy.

Sequencing used peripheral blood mononuclear cells (PBMCs), obtained at new diagnosis, from a patient treated with antithyroid drugs. The receptors derive from a woman aged 18-29 years with Graves disease.

This chain uses TRBV7-2 with TRBJ2-7, with 7 bases identical to TRBD1. Germline V lookup: CDR1 SGHTA, CDR2 FQGNSA. The CDR3 covers 15 residues. Unmatched junction bases numbered 13, after V lost 7 bases and J lost 4 bases. The CDR3 sequence is CASTNGPGQRYEQYF. CDR3 DNA: TGTGCCAGCACCAATGGCCCGGGACAGAGGTACGAGCAGTACTTC.

This clonotype was observed many times. This chain links TRBV4-1 with TRBJ2-1; 7 nucleotides match TRBD1. V gave up 1 base and J gave up 5 bases; unmatched junction bases: 5. CDR3 length: 15 residues. Germline CDR1 reads MGHRA; CDR2 reads YSYEKL. The CDR3 DNA is TGCGCCAGCAGCCAAGGGTACAGGGGAAACAATGAGCAGTTCTTC. This gives the protein CASSQGYRGNNEQFF.

V and J are TRBV12-3 or TRBV12-4 and TRBJ1-1; D call uncertain. V was cut by 7 bases and J by 5 bases, with 14 bases left in between. The CDR3 is 13 amino acids. The CDR3 here is CASTLGWGTEAFF. The CDR3, as DNA: TGTGCCAGCACCCTCGGATGGGGAACTGAAGCTTTCTTT.

This clonotype was seen many times. The genes are TRBV28 and TRBJ2-3; 7 bases are shared with TRBD2. The CDR3 totals 17 residues. V was pared by 6 bases and J by 5 bases, with 17 bases of the junction left unmatched. Germline CDR1 MDHEN, CDR2 SYDVKM. CDR3 nucleotides: TGTGCCAGCAGACCAATCCCCGAGGGCGGGAGAATAGATACGCAGTATTTT. It translates to CASRPIPEGGRIDTQYF.

This clonotype came up a few times. One end of the junction is discordant with germline, which a read error may explain. The V and J genes are TRBV3-1 and TRBJ2-7, with a tentative D call TRBD1 (5 bases). Germline V CDR1 and CDR2: LGHDT, YNNKEL (reference sequence). The CDR3 is 12 residues long. The CDR3 reads CASSQGVRGETF. In DNA form, the CDR3 reads TGTGCCAGCAGCCAAGGAGTAAGGGGCGAAACCTTC.

This clonotype was detected many times. This chain joins TRBV5-1 and TRBJ1-4, with TRBD1 as a possible D gene (5 bases). Germline loops: CDR1 SGHRS, CDR2 YFSETQ. V gave up 0 bases and J gave up 2 bases, with 11 bases separating them. CDR3 length: 16 residues. The CDR3 loop is CASSLGQLRTNEKLFF. CDR3 in DNA: TGCGCCAGCAGCTTGGGACAGTTGAGGACTAATGAAAAACTGTTTTTT.

In regard to this clonotype: This may stem from a read error, because a much larger clone lies one nucleotide away. The gene calls are TRBV28 and TRBJ2-1, with D tentatively TRBD2 (5 bases). The germline V gene has CDR1 MDHEN and CDR2 SYDVKM. The CDR3 totals 14 residues. V was pared by 6 bases and J by 9 bases, with 18 bases between. The CDR3 reads CASRTFSGNSEQFF. The CDR3 DNA reads as TGTGCCAGCAGGACGTTCAGCGGAAACAGTGAGCAGTTCTTC.

This clonotype was observed at least ten times. The rearrangement links TRBV20-1 to TRBJ2-1, with a tentative D call TRBD2 (6 bases). The CDR3 loop spans 14 amino acids. The ends were cut back, 6 bases at V and 7 bases at J, with 19 bases in the middle. The germline CDR1 and CDR2 sequences are DFQATT and SNEGSKA (reference sequence). The chain's CDR3 is CSARDSRKDNEQFF. CDR3 nucleotide sequence: TGCAGTGCCAGGGACTCCCGGAAGGATAATGAGCAGTTCTTC.

This clonotype was found many times. The chain employs TRBV2 and TRBJ1-5; D perhaps matches TRBD1 (5 bases). Trimming removed 6 bases at V and 0 bases at J, with 9 bases between. Germline V gene lookup returns CDR1 SNHLY and CDR2 FYNNEI. This CDR3 has 14 residues. CDR3 nucleotide sequence: TGTGCCAGCAGCCAGGGTCATAGCAATCAGCCCCAGCATTTT. It encodes CASSQGHSNQPQHF.

This clonotype was counted at least ten times. The chain combines TRBV29-1 with TRBJ2-3; D may be TRBD2 (5 bases). Per the germline V gene, CDR1 is SQVTM and CDR2 is ANQGSEA. The CDR3 covers 14 residues. V was trimmed by 3 bases and J by 5 bases, leaving 15 bases between them. DNA for the CDR3: TGCAGCGTTGACGAATGGCTAGCTGGAGATACGCAGTATTTT. This codes for CSVDEWLAGDTQYF.

At least ten counts were recorded for this clonotype. This CDR3 reads CASSLGALSVNEQFF. In DNA form, the CDR3 reads TGTGCCAGCAGTTTGGGGGCGCTTTCGGTCAATGAGCAGTTCTTC. The rearrangement uses TRBV27 and TRBJ2-1; D possibly corresponds to TRBD1 (6 bases). The V end was cut by 3 bases, the J end by 6 bases, with 15 bases between. Germline V CDR1 and CDR2: MNHEY, SMNVEV (reference sequence). This CDR3 is 15 amino acids long.

This clonotype was seen repeatedly, ten times or more. The CDR3 here is CASSEGQGSYEQFF. Written as DNA, the CDR3 is TGTGCCAGCAGTGAGGGACAGGGGAGCTATGAGCAGTTCTTC. The rearrangement links TRBV6-1 to TRBJ2-1; the match to TRBD1 covers 10 bases. This CDR3 is built from 14 residues. The V gene end was trimmed by 3 bases and the J gene end by 8 bases; junction bases not matched to a gene: 4. CDR1 is MNHNS, CDR2 SASEGT, per germline.

This clonotype was counted at least ten times. The chain links TRBV4-2 to TRBJ1-1; D is ambiguous. Germline CDR1 is LGHNA and CDR2 is YNFKEQ. The ends were cut back, 4 bases at V and 5 bases at J, with 11 bases in the middle. This CDR3 comprises 13 residues. The CDR3 is CASSLEWGTEAFF. The CDR3 DNA is TGTGCCAGCAGCCTGGAATGGGGTACTGAAGCTTTCTTT.

Only a few counts were recorded for this clonotype. V is TRBV28 and J is TRBJ2-7; 13 bases fit TRBD2. In germline, CDR1 is MDHEN, CDR2 SYDVKM. V shed 6 bases, J shed 2 bases, and the junction held 4 bases outside the gene matches. The CDR3 has 15 residues. CDR3 in DNA: TGTGCCAGCAGGGTGGGACTAGCGGGAACCTACGAGCAGTACTTC. Its translation: CASRVGLAGTYEQYF.

The gene calls are TRBV5-5 and TRBJ1-3, with TRBD1 as a possible D gene (6 bases). Per the germline V gene, CDR1 is SGHKS and CDR2 is YYEKEE (reference sequence). Trimming left V 0 bases short and J 2 bases short, with 9 bases between. The CDR3 totals 15 residues. The DNA for the CDR3 is TGTGCCAGCAGCTTGGAAGACAGGCCTGGAAACACCATATATTTT. This codes for CASSLEDRPGNTIYF.

This clonotype has a count of ten or more. The J gene is TRBJ1-2, the V gene TRBV6-1; D not certain. V lost 1 base, J lost 7 bases, and 10 bases lay in between. The CDR3 contains 13 residues. Germline V CDR1 and CDR2: MNHNS, SASEGT. In DNA, the CDR3 is TGTGCCAGCAGTGAAGTGGGCGTTCTTGGCTACACCTTC. This encodes CASSEVGVLGYTF.

This chain connects TRBV4-2 to TRBJ2-3; 13 bases fit TRBD2. The CDR3 runs 15 residues. Germline trimming cut 1 base from V and 9 bases from J; bases unmatched to any gene: 4. Germline V gene sequence: CDR1 LGHNA, CDR2 YNFKEQ. The CDR3 nucleotides are TGTGCCAGCAGCCAAGCTGGGACTAGCGGGGTCACGCAGTATTTT. Translating it yields CASSQAGTSGVTQYF.

This clonotype was recorded a few times. The chain uses TRBV5-1 and TRBJ2-3; no reliable D call. Deletions cut 0 bases from V and 3 bases from J, with 14 bases between. Germline loops: CDR1 SGHRS, CDR2 YFSETQ. CDR3 length: 16 residues. The CDR3 nucleotides are TGCGCCAGCAGCTTGGTTCTCCCAGGCATGACAGATACGCAGTATTTT. Translated: CASSLVLPGMTDTQYF. Filled out from reference TRBV5-1 and TRBJ2-3, the complete variable domain reads KAGVTQTPRYLIKTRGQQVTLSCSPISGHRSVSWYQQTPGQGLQFLFEYFSETQRNKGNFPGRFSGRQFSNSRSEMNVSTLELGDSALYLCASSLVLPGMTDTQYFGPGTRLTVL.

This chain connects TRBV19 to TRBJ2-1; D may be TRBD1 (5 bases). The CDR3 has 12 amino acids. V was cut by 4 bases and J by 9 bases, with 10 bases left in between. Looked up from germline, CDR1 is LNHDA and CDR2 is SQIVND (reference sequence). CDR3 in DNA: TGTGCCAGTAGTACCCTAGGGGCTGAGCAGTTCTTC. Protein product: CASSTLGAEQFF.

This clonotype was seen more than once but under ten times. This chain connects TRBV25-1 to TRBJ1-1; D gene unclear. The length of the CDR3 is 15 residues. With 4 bases removed from V and 2 bases from J, the gap between germline ends came to 14 bases. Germline CDR1 and CDR2: MGHDK and SYGVNS. Written as DNA, the CDR3 is TGTGCCAGCAGTGGAGTCGCGCCGGCCAACACTGAAGCTTTCTTT. As protein: CASSGVAPANTEAFF.

This clonotype occurred many times. V usage is TRBV6-4 and J usage is TRBJ1-2, with D possibly matching TRBD1 (6 bases). The CDR3 is 12 amino acids. Between the trimmed V and J ends, which lost 6 bases and 4 bases, there was a span of 9 bases. Looked up from germline, CDR1 is MRHNA and CDR2 is SNTAGT. For the CDR3, the DNA is TGTGCCAGCAGCTCGGACAGCTATGGCTACACCTTC. Translation gives CASSSDSYGYTF.

Many counts were recorded for this clonotype. V gene TRBV18 combines with J gene TRBJ1-2; 9 bases match TRBD1. With V trimmed by 5 bases and J by 0 bases, 10 bases remained unmatched. The CDR3 spans 17 residues. Looked up from germline, CDR1 is KGHSH and CDR2 is LQKENI. For the CDR3, the DNA is TGTGCCAGCTCAAAAACAGGGGGCGCTGTTCCTAACTATGGCTACACCTTC. Amino acid sequence: CASSKTGGAVPNYGYTF.

This clonotype has a count of ten or more. The chain couples TRBV20-1 to TRBJ1-1; tentative D call: TRBD1 (5 bases). This CDR3 has 15 amino acids. V dropped 0 bases and J dropped 4 bases, with 15 bases sitting between them. Germline V gene data show CDR1 as DFQATT and CDR2 as SNEGSKA (reference sequence). For the CDR3, the DNA is TGCAGTGCTAGAGATCTGGGGCTAATGGGCACTGAAGCTTTCTTT. The encoded protein is CSARDLGLMGTEAFF.

This clonotype was seen many times. This chain joins TRBV6-1 and TRBJ2-5; 8 positions agree with TRBD1. V was pared by 6 bases and J by 5 bases, with 5 bases of the junction left unmatched. CDR3 length equals 13 residues. CDR1 is MNHNS, CDR2 SASEGT, per germline. Written as DNA, the CDR3 is TGTGCCAGCAGGATGACAGGGGTCGAGACCCAGTACTTC. It encodes CASRMTGVETQYF.

This clonotype was seen many times. The rearrangement joins TRBV28 to TRBJ2-2, with D perhaps TRBD1 (6 bases). V dropped 3 bases and J dropped 1 base, with 18 bases sitting between them. This CDR3 contains 18 residues. Germline V CDR1 and CDR2: MDHEN, SYDVKM. This CDR3 is CASSFVSFGQMNTGELFF. The CDR3 DNA follows: TGTGCCAGCAGTTTTGTGTCGTTTGGACAGATGAACACCGGGGAGCTGTTTTTT.

Comment on this clonotype: This may be a read error, as it is one base from a much larger clone. V and J are TRBV4-3 and TRBJ2-5; weak D call: TRBD2 (5 bases). CDR1 and CDR2 from the germline V gene are LGHNA and YSLEER. Trimming took off 3 bases at V and 11 bases at J, with 22 bases between the two ends. The CDR3 length is 15 residues. CDR3 in DNA: TGCGCCAGCAGCCACCTACTAGGAACGGGGAATGAGCAGTACTTC. It specifies CASSHLLGTGNEQYF.

The J gene is TRBJ2-5, the V gene TRBV10-1, with D perhaps TRBD2 (5 bases). Germline V gives CDR1 WNHNN, CDR2 SYGVQD (reference sequence). The CDR3 spans 13 residues. The V end was cut by 3 bases, the J end by 3 bases, with 8 bases between. CDR3 sequence reads: CASSDYGKETQYF. For the CDR3, the DNA is TGCGCCAGCAGTGATTACGGGAAAGAGACCCAGTACTTC.

V gene TRBV9 combines with J gene TRBJ2-5, with TRBD2 matching over 14 bases. V trimming: 4 bases; J trimming: 5 bases; junction bases outside the gene matches: 10. Germline CDR1 is SGDLS and CDR2 is YYNGEE. This CDR3 has 17 amino acids. The chain's CDR3 is CASSPLTSGGAWETQYF. The CDR3 DNA is TGTGCCAGCAGCCCCTTGACTAGCGGGGGGGCCTGGGAGACCCAGTACTTC. The full variable domain, with the rest looked up from reference TRBV9 and TRBJ2-5, is DSGVTQTPKHLITATGQRVTLRCSPRSGDLSVYWYQQSLDQGLQFLIQYYNGEERAKGNILERFSAQQFPDLHSELNLSSLELGDSALYFCASSPLTSGGAWETQYFGPGTRLLVL.